This T cell receptor beta chain is from a study of cytomegalovirus exposure and HLA in healthy donors. Study-wide points: Rarity characterized most TCR sequences, yet some public TCRs appeared in many donors. At a 0.05 false discovery rate, a later analysis found around 15,000 TCR beta sequences to be associated with HLA alleles.

Each donor's status was that of a healthy bone marrow donor. Though nominally healthy at sampling, donors likely had unrecorded immune exposures. A word on this clone: Its specificity is unknown.

60 Vbeta and 13 Jbeta primers were used in PCR. Measured with immunoSEQ multiplex PCR; TCRdb has only the in-frame clones, and not every one. The sample gives about 100,000 clones, 65% of which show up once; over 3.5% is in the top ten. Germline V gene data show CDR1 as KGHSY and CDR2 as FQNENV. CDR3 size: 15 residues. Germline trimming cut 6 bases from V and 8 bases from J; bases unmatched to any gene: 10. The chain employs TRBV16 and TRBJ1-6; TRBD1 matches 7 bases. The TCR sequence derives from a man in his thirties or forties in good health and CMV-seropositive. The specimen sequenced was PBMCs. CDR3 region: CASSPDRPIDSPLHF. The CDR3 DNA follows: TGTGCCAGCAGTCCGGACAGGCCGATTGATTCACCCCTCCACTTT.